This record covers a single T cell receptor beta chain. This sample is drawn from a study of OX40 agonist ivuxolimab in advanced cancers. Method: immunoSEQ multiplex PCR; TCRdb's copy keeps in-frame clones and lacks some. Altogether some 85,000 clones are present, more than 70% being singletons, with the ten largest covering 0.25% to 0.35%. Trimming removed 6 bases at V and 1 base at J, with 8 bases between. Germline V lookup: CDR1 KGHSH, CDR2 LQKENI. There are 13 residues in the CDR3. This rearrangement joins TRBV18 to TRBJ2-3; no firm D call. The sample consisted of CD4+ or CD8+ T cells sorted from blood, taken in a trial of the OX40 agonist ivuxolimab. The TCR comes from an adult with an advanced solid tumor such as melanoma, head and neck, liver or kidney cancer. The CDR3 here is CASSPSRTDTQYF. The CDR3 DNA is TGTGCCAGCTCCCCCAGCCGCACAGATACGCAGTATTTT.